Listed here are 21 T cell receptor beta chains from one sample, sequenced in a study of blood T cell repertoires in COVID-19. Repertoires were generated with immunoSEQ multiplex PCR, while TCRdb's copy carries only in-frame clones and drops some. The sample lists around 270,000 clones, around 90% occurring once. Sequencing was carried out using PBMCs or T cells enriched from blood (not recorded which). Receptor source: a woman between 40 and 55 years old who had been exposed to COVID-19.

This rearrangement joins TRBV4-2 to TRBJ1-6; TRBD1 is a possible D gene (6 bases). This CDR3 comprises 15 residues. CDR1 is LGHNA, CDR2 YNFKEQ, per germline. The V gene lost 4 bases and the J gene lost 3 bases, with 10 bases spanning the gap. The CDR3 loop reads CASSLKDSYNSPLHF. As DNA, the CDR3 is TGTGCCAGCAGCCTGAAGGACAGCTATAATTCACCCCTCCACTTT.

The J gene is TRBJ1-2, the V gene TRBV28; 7 nucleotides align to TRBD1. From germline, CDR1 is MDHEN and CDR2 SYDVKM. The CDR3 loop spans 12 amino acids. V shed 8 bases, J shed 8 bases, and the junction held 8 bases outside the gene matches. The CDR3 is CASHRDSDGYTF. DNA for the CDR3: TGTGCCAGCCACCGGGACAGTGACGGCTACACCTTC.

Concerning this clone: The junction differs from germline at one of its ends, possibly a read error. The rearrangement joins TRBV5-1 to TRBJ2-6; D possibly corresponds to TRBD1 (6 bases). Germline loops: CDR1 SGHRS, CDR2 YFSETQ. This CDR3 comprises 18 residues. The CDR3 loop is CASSPIQGWYTGANVLTF. The CDR3 bases are TGTGCCAGCAGCCCTATCCAGGGGTGGTACACTGGGGCCAACGTCCTGACTTTC.

The chain is built from TRBV9 and TRBJ2-3; TRBD2 agrees at 8 bases. Germline assignment: CDR1 SGDLS and CDR2 YYNGEE. J was trimmed by 1 base and V by 4 bases; bases with no gene match: 8. This CDR3 contains 16 residues. The CDR3 DNA is TGTGCCAGCAGCCCCCGAGCGGGAGTGGGCACAGATACGCAGTATTTT. It translates to CASSPRAGVGTDTQYF.

V usage is TRBV3-1 (or the pseudogene TRBV3-2) and J usage is TRBJ2-7; possibly TRBD1 for D (6 bases). V gave up 1 base and J gave up 7 bases, with 11 bases separating them. Germline values: CDR1 LGHDT, CDR2 YNNKEL (reference sequence). There are 13 residues in the CDR3. The CDR3 here is CASSQGIDREQYV. The CDR3, as DNA: TGTGCCAGCAGCCAAGGAATAGACAGGGAGCAGTACGTC.

A few counts support this clone. V is TRBV7-9 and J is TRBJ2-7; D is perhaps TRBD1 (6 bases). Germline CDR1 is SEHNR and CDR2 is FQNEAQ (reference sequence). Trimming removed 3 bases from V and 6 bases from J, with 15 bases in between. The CDR3 is 14 amino acids. The CDR3 region has the DNA TGTGCCAGCAGCTTGACCGGGACACGGTCCGAGCAGTACGTC. It is translated as CASSLTGTRSEQYV.

The V call is TRBV5-8, the J call TRBJ1-3; a possible D gene is TRBD1 (6 bases). Per germline, CDR1 SGHTS and CDR2 YDEGEE. The CDR3 is 16 amino acids. Trimming left V 2 bases short and J 0 bases short, with 12 bases between. The CDR3 bases are TGTGCCAGCAGCTTAGGGACACGGAGCTCTGGAAACACCATATATTTT. This translates into CASSLGTRSSGNTIYF.

The chain carries TRBV2 and TRBJ1-5; D remains unclear. Germline lookup yields CDR1 SNHLY and CDR2 FYNNEI. Deletions cut 6 bases from V and 3 bases from J, with 9 bases between. This CDR3 has 13 residues. CDR3 coding DNA: TGTGCCAGCAGGGAGGGAGTCAATCAGCCCCAGCATTTT. This gives the protein CASREGVNQPQHF.

The chain joins TRBV6-1 to TRBJ2-1; TRBD2 matches 10 bases. CDR3 length: 16 amino acids. V was clipped by 2 bases and J by 6 bases; unmatched bases: 7. The germline CDR1 and CDR2 sequences are MNHNS and SASEGT. The CDR3 DNA reads TGTGCCAGCAGTGAACGAAGACTAGCGGGCTCCAATGAGCAGTTCTTC. It is translated as CASSERRLAGSNEQFF.

The CDR3 DNA reads as TGTGCCAGCAGCCCGGGAAGGGAAAATCAGCCCCAGCATTTT. This sequence encodes CASSPGRENQPQHF. J is TRBJ1-5 and V is TRBV21-1. TRBV21-1 is listed as a pseudogene. The CDR3 is 14 residues long.

Of note for this clone: At one end, the junction sequence differs from germline, possibly due to a read error. The gene calls are TRBV12-3 or TRBV12-4 and TRBJ2-2; 8 bases map to TRBD2. The CDR3 is 11 amino acids. CDR3 coding DNA: TGTGCCAGCAGCCCCCGGGGGGGGCTGTTTTTT. It specifies CASSPRGGLFF.

The CDR3 sequence: CAWSRTSALHNEQFF. CDR3 bases: TGTGCCTGGAGCCGGACTAGCGCCCTCCACAATGAGCAGTTCTTC. The rearrangement uses TRBV30 and TRBJ2-1; 9 positions agree with TRBD2. The trim removed 3 bases at V and 5 bases at J, leaving 8 bases unmatched. Germline CDR1 and CDR2: GTSNPN and SVGIG (reference sequence). The CDR3 length is 15 residues. Looking up the rest from reference TRBV30 and TRBJ2-1 gives the full variable domain: SQTIHQWPATLVQPVGSPLSLECTVEGTSNPNLYWYRQAAGRGLQLLFYSVGIGQISSEVPQNLSASRPQDRQFILSSKKLLLSDSGFYLCAWSRTSALHNEQFFGPGTRLTVL.

This chain connects TRBV4-2 to TRBJ1-4; 10 bases are shared with TRBD1. The CDR3 is 16 residues long. The germline gives CDR1 LGHNA, CDR2 YNFKEQ. V shed 5 bases, J shed 1 base, and the junction held 4 bases outside the gene matches. The CDR3 coding sequence is TGTGCCAGCAGCTCCCGGGACAGGGGAACTAATGAAAAACTGTTTTTT. Translated, it gives CASSSRDRGTNEKLFF.

A note on this clone: Germline and junction disagree at one end, which may indicate a read error. The chain couples TRBV5-1 to TRBJ1-6; weak D call: TRBD1 (6 bases). Germline loops: CDR1 SGHRS, CDR2 YFSETQ. The CDR3 spans 17 residues. The CDR3 here is CASSVQGFRSPNSPLHF. The CDR3 DNA follows: TGTGCCAGCAGCGTACAGGGTTTCAGATCTCCCAATTCACCCCTCCACTTT.

This clone occurred once. This sequence joins TRBV7-2 and TRBJ2-7; 7 bases are shared with TRBD1. Trimming at V came to 6 bases and at J to 1 base, leaving 6 bases not matched to a gene. The germline V gene encodes CDR1 SGHTA and CDR2 FQGNSA. This CDR3 has 14 residues. CDR3 coding DNA: TGTGCCAGCAGGCCCGGGGACAGATCCTACGAGCAGTACTTC. Translating it yields CASRPGDRSYEQYF.

The chain carries TRBV15 and TRBJ2-1, with 9 nucleotides matching TRBD2. This CDR3 spans 16 amino acids. The germline V gene has CDR1 LNHNV and CDR2 YYDKDF (reference sequence). V lost 0 bases, J lost 4 bases, and 4 bases stayed unmatched. CDR3 loop: CATSRDRAGGYNEQFF. The CDR3 nucleotides read TGTGCCACCAGCAGAGACAGAGCGGGAGGATACAATGAGCAGTTCTTC.

This clone was seen only a few times. The chain has TRBV7-3 and TRBJ2-2, with TRBD2 matching 8 bases. Germline CDR1 reads SGHTA; CDR2 reads FQGTGA. This CDR3 is 17 amino acids long. V gave up 5 bases and J gave up 7 bases; unmatched junction bases: 15. The CDR3 DNA sequence: TGTGCCAGCAGCCCCCGCGTGGTGACGGGGGGGCACGGGGAGCTGTTTTTT. This sequence encodes CASSPRVVTGGHGELFF.

The V call is TRBV19, the J call TRBJ2-2; 7 bases map to TRBD1. This CDR3 is 15 amino acids long. Per germline, CDR1 LNHDA and CDR2 SQIVND (reference sequence). After removal of 2 bases from V and 5 bases from J, the junction contained 5 bases not matched to a gene. CDR3 nucleotide sequence: TGTGCCAGTAGTATAAGTGGGACAGAGACCGGGGAGCTGTTTTTT. Its protein is CASSISGTETGELFF.

This sequence joins TRBV30 and TRBJ2-6, with a possible D match to TRBD1 (5 bases). Deletions cut 4 bases from V and 4 bases from J, with 20 bases between. The CDR3 totals 17 residues. CDR1 is GTSNPN, CDR2 SVGIG, per germline (reference sequence). CDR3 DNA: TGTGCCTGGATGGGCAGGGTTTATTCTCTGGGGGCCAACGTCCTGACTTTC. Translating gives CAWMGRVYSLGANVLTF.

This clone has a handful of counts. The chain combines TRBV2 with TRBJ1-1; D gene unclear. V was pared by 5 bases and J by 0 bases, with 16 bases between. The CDR3 totals 16 residues. Per the germline V gene, CDR1 is SNHLY and CDR2 is FYNNEI. The CDR3 is CASSPFMGDLNTEAFF. For the CDR3, the DNA is TGTGCCAGCAGTCCTTTTATGGGTGACTTGAACACTGAAGCTTTCTTT.

This clone was recorded only once. The chain employs TRBV5-1 and TRBJ2-1; 10 nucleotides align to TRBD1. Trimming removed 0 bases from V and 2 bases from J; junction bases left unmatched: 2. Germline lookup yields CDR1 SGHRS and CDR2 YFSETQ. This CDR3 spans 16 amino acids. CDR3 in amino acids: CASSLGQGATYNEQFF. The CDR3 DNA reads as TGCGCCAGCAGCTTGGGACAGGGGGCCACCTACAATGAGCAGTTCTTC. The variable domain in full, with the rest retrieved from reference TRBV5-1 and TRBJ2-1, is KAGVTQTPRYLIKTRGQQVTLSCSPISGHRSVSWYQQTPGQGLQFLFEYFSETQRNKGNFPGRFSGRQFSNSRSEMNVSTLELGDSALYLCASSLGQGATYNEQFFGPGTRLTVL.